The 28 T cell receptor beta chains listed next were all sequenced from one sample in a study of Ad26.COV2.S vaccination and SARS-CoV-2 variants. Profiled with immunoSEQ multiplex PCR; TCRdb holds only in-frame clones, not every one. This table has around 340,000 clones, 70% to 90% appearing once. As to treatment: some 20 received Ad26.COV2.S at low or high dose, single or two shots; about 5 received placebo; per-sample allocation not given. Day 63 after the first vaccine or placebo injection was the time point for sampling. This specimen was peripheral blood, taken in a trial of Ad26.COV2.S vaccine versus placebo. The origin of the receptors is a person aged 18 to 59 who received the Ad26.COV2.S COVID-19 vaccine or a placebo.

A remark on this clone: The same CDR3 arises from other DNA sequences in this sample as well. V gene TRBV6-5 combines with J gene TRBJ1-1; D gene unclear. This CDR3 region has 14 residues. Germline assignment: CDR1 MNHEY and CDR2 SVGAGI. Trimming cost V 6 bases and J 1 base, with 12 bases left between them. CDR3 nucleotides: TGTGCCAGCAGCCAACCGACGGGGAACACTGAAGCTTTCTTT. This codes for CASSQPTGNTEAFF.

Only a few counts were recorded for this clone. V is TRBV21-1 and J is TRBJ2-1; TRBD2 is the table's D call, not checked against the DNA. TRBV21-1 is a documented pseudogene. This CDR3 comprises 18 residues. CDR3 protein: CASGNQGTYKREGNEQFF. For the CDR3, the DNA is TGTGCCAGCGGGAACCAGGGGACATACAAACGGGAGGGCAATGAGCAGTTCTTC.

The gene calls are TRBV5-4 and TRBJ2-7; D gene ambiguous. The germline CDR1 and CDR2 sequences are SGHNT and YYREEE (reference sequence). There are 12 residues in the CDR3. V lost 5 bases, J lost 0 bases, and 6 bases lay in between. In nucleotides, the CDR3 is TGTGCCAGCAGTTCAGCCTCCTACGAGCAGTACTTC. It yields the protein CASSSASYEQYF.

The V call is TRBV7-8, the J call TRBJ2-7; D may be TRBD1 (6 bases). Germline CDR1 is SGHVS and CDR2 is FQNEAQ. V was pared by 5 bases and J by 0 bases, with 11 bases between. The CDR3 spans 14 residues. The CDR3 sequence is CASSRQESSYEQYF. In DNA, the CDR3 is TGTGCCAGCAGCCGACAGGAGAGCTCCTACGAGCAGTACTTC.

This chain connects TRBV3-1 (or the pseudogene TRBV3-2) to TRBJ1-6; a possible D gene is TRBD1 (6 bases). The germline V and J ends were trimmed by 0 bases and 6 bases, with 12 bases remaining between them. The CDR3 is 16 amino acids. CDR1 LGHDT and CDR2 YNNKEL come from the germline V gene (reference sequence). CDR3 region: CASSQEGDNLNSPLHF. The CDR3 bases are TGTGCCAGCAGCCAAGAAGGGGACAACCTTAATTCACCCCTCCACTTT.

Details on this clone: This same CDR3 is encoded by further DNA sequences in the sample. The CDR3 bases are TGCGCCAGCAGCTTGGAGGGACGGGGCACTGAAGCTTTCTTT. Amino acids: CASSLEGRGTEAFF. The gene calls are TRBV5-1 and TRBJ1-1; a possible D gene is TRBD1 (5 bases). From germline, CDR1 is SGHRS and CDR2 YFSETQ. Trimming shortened V by 0 bases and J by 4 bases, and 10 bases separated the two germline ends. This CDR3 contains 14 residues.

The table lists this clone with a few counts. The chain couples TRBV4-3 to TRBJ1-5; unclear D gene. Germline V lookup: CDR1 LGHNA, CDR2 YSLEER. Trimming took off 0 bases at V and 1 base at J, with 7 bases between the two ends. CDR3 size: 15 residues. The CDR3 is CASSQDWNSNQPQHF. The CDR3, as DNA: TGCGCCAGCAGCCAAGATTGGAACAGCAATCAGCCCCAGCATTTT.

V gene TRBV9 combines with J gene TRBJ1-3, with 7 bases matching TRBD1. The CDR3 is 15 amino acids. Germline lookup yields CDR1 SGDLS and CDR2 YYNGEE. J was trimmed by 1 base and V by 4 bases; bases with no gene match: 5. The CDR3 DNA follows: TGTGCCAGCAGCCCCCGGACAGGTTCTGGAAACACCATATATTTT. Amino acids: CASSPRTGSGNTIYF.

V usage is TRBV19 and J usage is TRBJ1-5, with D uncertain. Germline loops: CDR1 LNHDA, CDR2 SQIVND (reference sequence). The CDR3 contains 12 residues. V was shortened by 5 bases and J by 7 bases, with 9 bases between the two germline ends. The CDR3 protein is CASSLLGQPQHF. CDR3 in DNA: TGTGCCAGTAGTTTATTGGGGCAGCCCCAGCATTTT.

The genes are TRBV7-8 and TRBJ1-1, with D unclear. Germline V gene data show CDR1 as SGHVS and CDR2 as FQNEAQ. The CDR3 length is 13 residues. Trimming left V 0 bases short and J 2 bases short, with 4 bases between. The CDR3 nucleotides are TGTGCCAGCAGCTTAGCGATCAACACTGAAGCTTTCTTT. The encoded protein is CASSLAINTEAFF.

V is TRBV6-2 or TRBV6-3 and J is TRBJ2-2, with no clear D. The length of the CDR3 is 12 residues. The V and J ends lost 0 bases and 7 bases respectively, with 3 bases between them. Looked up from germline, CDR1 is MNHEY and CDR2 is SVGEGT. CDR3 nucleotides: TGTGCCAGCAGTTACTCGATCGGGGAGCTGTTTTTT. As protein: CASSYSIGELFF.

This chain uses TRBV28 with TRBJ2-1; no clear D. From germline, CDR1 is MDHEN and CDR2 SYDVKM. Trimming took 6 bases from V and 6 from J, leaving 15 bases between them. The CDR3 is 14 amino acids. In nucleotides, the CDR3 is TGTGCCAGCAGCGCCCCTATAACGGGCAATGAGCAGTTCTTC. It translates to CASSAPITGNEQFF.

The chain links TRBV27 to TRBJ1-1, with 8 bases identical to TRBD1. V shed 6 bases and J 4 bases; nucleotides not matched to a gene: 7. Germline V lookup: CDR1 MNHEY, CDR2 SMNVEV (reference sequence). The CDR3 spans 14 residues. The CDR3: CASRSGGAGTEAFF. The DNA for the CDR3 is TGTGCCAGCAGGTCAGGGGGCGCTGGCACTGAAGCTTTCTTT.

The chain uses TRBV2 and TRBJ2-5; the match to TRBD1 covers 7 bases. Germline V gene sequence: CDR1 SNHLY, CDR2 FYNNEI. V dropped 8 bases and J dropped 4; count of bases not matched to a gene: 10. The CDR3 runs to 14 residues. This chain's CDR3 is CASHRDRWGETQYF. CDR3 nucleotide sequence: TGTGCCAGCCACCGGGACAGATGGGGAGAGACCCAGTACTTC.

CDR3 nucleotide sequence: TGTGCCAGCAGTTCCCCCGTTGGGGGATCGGACGAGCAGTACTTC. Translation: CASSSPVGGSDEQYF. The chain combines TRBV28 with TRBJ2-7; the D call may be TRBD1 or TRBD2 (5 bases each). This CDR3 spans 15 amino acids. Germline CDR1 reads MDHEN; CDR2 reads SYDVKM. Trimming removed 4 bases at V and 5 bases at J, with 18 bases between.

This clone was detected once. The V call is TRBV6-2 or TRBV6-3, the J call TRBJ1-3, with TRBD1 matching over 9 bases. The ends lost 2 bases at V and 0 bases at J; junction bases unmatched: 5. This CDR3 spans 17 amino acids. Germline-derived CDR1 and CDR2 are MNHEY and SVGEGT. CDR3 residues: CASSYGQGIDSGNTIYF. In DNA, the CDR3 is TGTGCCAGCAGTTACGGACAGGGGATCGACTCTGGAAACACCATATATTTT.

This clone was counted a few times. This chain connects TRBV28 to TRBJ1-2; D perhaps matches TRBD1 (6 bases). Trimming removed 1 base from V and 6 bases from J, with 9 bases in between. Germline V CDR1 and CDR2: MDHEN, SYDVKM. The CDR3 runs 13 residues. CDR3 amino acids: CASSLSAGDGYTF. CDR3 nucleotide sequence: TGTGCCAGCAGTTTATCAGCAGGGGATGGCTACACCTTC.

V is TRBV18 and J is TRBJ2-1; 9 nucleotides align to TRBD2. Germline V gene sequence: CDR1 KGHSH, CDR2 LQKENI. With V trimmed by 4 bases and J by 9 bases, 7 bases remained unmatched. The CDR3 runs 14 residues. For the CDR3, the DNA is TGTGCCAGCTCACAGGGACTAGCCAGGGGTGAGCAGTTCTTC. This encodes CASSQGLARGEQFF. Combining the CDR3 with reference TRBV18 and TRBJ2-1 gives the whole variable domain NAGVMQNPRHLVRRRGQEARLRCSPMKGHSHVYWYRQLPEEGLKFMVYLQKENIIDESGMPKERFSAEFPKEGPSILRIQQVVRGDSAAYFCASSQGLARGEQFFGPGTRLTVL.

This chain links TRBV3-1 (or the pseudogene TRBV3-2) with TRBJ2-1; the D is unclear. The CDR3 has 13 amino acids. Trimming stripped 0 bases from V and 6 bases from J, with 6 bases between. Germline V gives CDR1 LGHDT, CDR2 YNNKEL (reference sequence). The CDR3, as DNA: TGTGCCAGCAGCCAAGAACTTGTCAATGAGCAGTTCTTC. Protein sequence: CASSQELVNEQFF.

The chain's CDR3 is CASSSSSGNTIYF. The CDR3 coding sequence is TGTGCCAGCAGTTCCAGCTCCGGTAACACCATATATTTT. The chain is built from TRBV27 and TRBJ1-3; D gene ambiguous. V dropped 4 bases and J dropped 7 bases, with 11 bases sitting between them. This CDR3 region has 13 residues. From germline, CDR1 is MNHEY and CDR2 SMNVEV (reference sequence).

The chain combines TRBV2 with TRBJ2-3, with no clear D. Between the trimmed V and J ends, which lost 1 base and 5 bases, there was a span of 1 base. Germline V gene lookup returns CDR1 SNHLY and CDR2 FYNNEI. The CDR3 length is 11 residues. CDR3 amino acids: CASSEVDTQYF. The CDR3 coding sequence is TGTGCCAGCAGTGAAGTAGATACGCAGTATTTT.

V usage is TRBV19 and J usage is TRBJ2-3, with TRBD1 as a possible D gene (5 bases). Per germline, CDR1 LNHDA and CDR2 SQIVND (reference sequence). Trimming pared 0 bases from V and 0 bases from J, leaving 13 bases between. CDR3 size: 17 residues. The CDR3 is CASSIEGHHTSTDTQYF. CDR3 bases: TGTGCCAGTAGTATAGAAGGACATCATACTAGCACAGATACGCAGTATTTT.

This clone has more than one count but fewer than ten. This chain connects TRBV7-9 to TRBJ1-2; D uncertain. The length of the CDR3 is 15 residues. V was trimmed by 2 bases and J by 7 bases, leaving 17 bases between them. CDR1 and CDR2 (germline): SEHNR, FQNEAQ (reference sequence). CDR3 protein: CASSLLSVAEAGYTF. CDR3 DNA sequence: TGTGCCAGCAGCTTATTGTCCGTCGCGGAGGCTGGCTACACCTTC.

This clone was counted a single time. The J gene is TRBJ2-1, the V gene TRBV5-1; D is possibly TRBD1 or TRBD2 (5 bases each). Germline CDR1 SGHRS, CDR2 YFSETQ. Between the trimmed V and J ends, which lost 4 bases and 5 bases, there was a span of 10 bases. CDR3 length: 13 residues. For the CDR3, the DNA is TGCGCCAGCAGCACGAGGGGAGACAATGAGCAGTTCTTC. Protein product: CASSTRGDNEQFF.

The CDR3 sequence: CASSLSRSNNQPQHF. CDR3 coding DNA: TGTGCCAGCAGTTTATCGAGAAGCAACAATCAGCCCCAGCATTTT. The V gene is TRBV27, the J gene TRBJ1-5; D call uncertain. The CDR3 is 15 residues long. In germline, CDR1 is MNHEY, CDR2 SMNVEV (reference sequence). V gave up 0 bases and J gave up 3 bases, with 9 bases separating them.

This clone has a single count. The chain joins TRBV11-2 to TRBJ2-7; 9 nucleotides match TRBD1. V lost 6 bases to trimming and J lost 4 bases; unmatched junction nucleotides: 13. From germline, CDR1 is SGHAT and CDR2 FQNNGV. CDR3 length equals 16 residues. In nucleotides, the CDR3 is TGTGCCAGCAGGTGGACAGGGGAGGGTGGAAAATACGAGCAGTACTTC. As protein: CASRWTGEGGKYEQYF.

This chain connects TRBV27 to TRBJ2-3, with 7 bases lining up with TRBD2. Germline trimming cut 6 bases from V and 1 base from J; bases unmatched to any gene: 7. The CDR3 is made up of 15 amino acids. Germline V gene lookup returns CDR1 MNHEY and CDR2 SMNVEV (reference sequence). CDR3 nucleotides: TGTGCCAGCAGCCCGCGGGGGAGTGGCACAGATACGCAGTATTTT. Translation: CASSPRGSGTDTQYF.

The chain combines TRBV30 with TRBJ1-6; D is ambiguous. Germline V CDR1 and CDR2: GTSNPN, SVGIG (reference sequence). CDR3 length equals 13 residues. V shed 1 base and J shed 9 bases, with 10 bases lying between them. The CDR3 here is CAWSGYGASPLHF. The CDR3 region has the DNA TGTGCCTGGAGTGGATATGGAGCTTCACCCCTCCACTTT.